Detailed here is one TCR beta chain. Its antigen is not identified. Assay: immunoSEQ multiplex PCR; the TCRdb copy retains only in-frame clones and omits some. The table includes about 130,000 clones, nearly 90% detected once. Germline CDR1 LNHDA, CDR2 SQIVND (reference sequence). V lost 3 bases, J lost 6 bases, and 12 bases lay in between. This CDR3 region has 15 residues. This record belongs to a study of radiation and T cells in renal cell carcinoma. Background on the study: Nephrectomy followed 15 Gy stereotactic body radiation by 4 weeks. Findings and limits, study-wide: Top tumor clonotypes rose in blood 2 weeks post-radiation, then contracted.

This sample's time point: baseline pretreatment blood. Treatment described: 15 Gy SBRT to primary tumor, nephrectomy 4 weeks later. Radiation-treated patients gave blood at baseline, week 2 and week 4. The specimen was blood, collected from a patient whose treatment included radiotherapy and nephrectomy. This receptor was obtained from a woman between 45 and 60 years old with renal cell carcinoma. The chain has TRBV19 and TRBJ1-6; tentatively, D is TRBD1 (5 bases). CDR3 DNA sequence: TGTGCCAGTAGTATTACGGGACTGCCTAATTCACCCCTCCACTTT. Its protein product is CASSITGLPNSPLHF.